These 14 T cell receptor beta chains originate from one sample sequenced in a study of early T cells in non-severe SARS-CoV-2 infection. TCRdb redid the calling of the 5' RACE reads with MiXCR, one entry per CDR3 protein. The sample consists of some 80,000 distinct CDR3 sequences, around 13% of them appearing once. The sequenced sample was whole blood. These receptors originate from an adult who was a healthcare worker with PCR-confirmed SARS-CoV-2 infection or an uninfected control (not recorded which).

The rearrangement links TRBV12-3 or TRBV12-4 to TRBJ1-5, with a possible D match to TRBD1 (6 bases). Trimming took off 5 bases at V and 7 bases at J, with 18 bases between the two ends. This CDR3 has 15 residues. The DNA of the CDR3 is TGTGCCAGCAGTCGTCTGGAACAGGGTGGGCAGCCCCAGCATTTT. Its translation: CASSRLEQGGQPQHF.

The chain couples TRBV2 to TRBJ1-1; no clear D gene. Germline assignment: CDR1 SNHLY and CDR2 FYNNEI. Trimming shortened V by 6 bases and J by 11 bases, and 22 bases separated the two germline ends. CDR3 length equals 14 residues. CDR3 in amino acids: CASRDPRRLAGAFF. CDR3 sequence (DNA): TGTGCCAGCAGGGATCCCCGCAGGCTTGCTGGTGCTTTCTTT.

This clonotype was detected only a few times. The rearrangement joins TRBV29-1 to TRBJ2-3; D gene ambiguous. The CDR3 length is 12 residues. Germline V CDR1 and CDR2: SQVTM, ANQGSEA. V dropped 7 bases and J dropped 2 bases, with 10 bases sitting between them. The CDR3 loop reads CSARAPTDTQYF. The CDR3 region has the DNA TGCAGCGCCCGGGCCCCCACAGATACGCAGTATTTT.

This clonotype has at least ten counts. J is TRBJ1-2 and V is TRBV7-9; the D gene is possibly TRBD1 (6 bases). Germline-derived CDR1 and CDR2 are SEHNR and FQNEAQ (reference sequence). The CDR3 is 13 amino acids. V lost 4 bases to trimming and J lost 5 bases, with 11 bases between them. The CDR3 spells CASSSPDRYGYTF. In nucleotides, the CDR3 is TGTGCCAGCAGCTCCCCGGACAGATATGGCTACACCTTC. Together with reference TRBV7-9 and TRBJ1-2, the CDR3 gives the full variable domain: DTGVSQNPRHKITKRGQNVTFRCDPISEHNRLYWYRQTLGQGPEFLTYFQNEAQLEKSRLLSDRFSAERPKGSFSTLEIQRTEQGDSAMYLCASSSPDRYGYTFGSGTRLTVV.

This clonotype appeared a few times. The chain links TRBV29-1 to TRBJ1-4, with no clear D. Trimming removed 6 bases from V and 11 bases from J, with 10 bases in between. CDR1 and CDR2 (germline): SQVTM, ANQGSEA. The CDR3 spans 10 residues. The CDR3 reads CSVRAGKLFF. DNA for the CDR3: TGCAGCGTCCGAGCGGGGAAACTGTTTTTT. Drawing the rest from reference TRBV29-1 and TRBJ1-4, the complete variable domain is SAVISQKPSRDICQRGTSLTIQCQVDSQVTMMFWYRQQPGQSLTLIATANQGSEATYESGFVIDKFPISRPNLTFSTLTVSNMSPEDSSIYLCSVRAGKLFFGSGTQLSVL.

This clonotype has a handful of counts. The DNA for the CDR3 is TGTGCCAGCAGTTTGCCCGGGGGGCACGAGCAGTACTTC. Its translation: CASSLPGGHEQYF. This chain links TRBV27 with TRBJ2-7; maybe TRBD2 (7 bases). The CDR3 spans 13 residues. The germline gives CDR1 MNHEY, CDR2 SMNVEV (reference sequence). The germline V and J ends were trimmed by 3 bases and 5 bases, with 11 bases remaining between them.

This clonotype was counted ten times or more. The chain uses TRBV28 and TRBJ2-7; D is possibly TRBD1 (6 bases). V was trimmed by 7 bases and J by 5 bases, leaving 12 bases between them. The CDR3 contains 12 residues. The V gene's germline CDR1 is MDHEN and CDR2 SYDVKM. The CDR3 DNA follows: TGTGCCAGCAAATGGGGGCTGGACGAGCAGTACTTC. Its protein product is CASKWGLDEQYF.

The sample holds a few counts of this clonotype. The J gene is TRBJ2-1, the V gene TRBV7-2, with 12 bases identical to TRBD2. The CDR3 spans 15 residues. The V and J ends lost 4 bases and 4 bases, in that order; junction bases with no gene match: 2. Germline values: CDR1 SGHTA, CDR2 FQGNSA. In nucleotides, the CDR3 is TGTGCCAGCAGCTACGGACTAGCGGGATACAATGAGCAGTTCTTC. Protein product: CASSYGLAGYNEQFF.

This clonotype was detected many times. The CDR3 protein is CASSGAGGTEAFF. CDR3 sequence (DNA): TGTGCCAGCTCGGGGGCAGGAGGTACTGAAGCTTTCTTT. This chain connects TRBV18 to TRBJ1-1, with D tentatively TRBD1 (6 bases). Germline CDR1 is KGHSH and CDR2 is LQKENI. This CDR3 spans 13 amino acids. The V and J ends lost 6 bases and 5 bases respectively, with 13 bases between them. The whole variable domain, remainder taken from reference TRBV18 and TRBJ1-1, is NAGVMQNPRHLVRRRGQEARLRCSPMKGHSHVYWYRQLPEEGLKFMVYLQKENIIDESGMPKERFSAEFPKEGPSILRIQQVVRGDSAAYFCASSGAGGTEAFFGQGTRLTVV.

This clonotype was counted many times. This chain uses TRBV9 with TRBJ1-2; D uncertain. CDR3 size: 13 residues. V gave up 0 bases and J gave up 8 bases, with 11 bases separating them. CDR1 is SGDLS and CDR2 is YYNGEE in the germline V gene. The CDR3 DNA is TGTGCCAGCAGCGTAGAACCGGCCCGCGGCTACACCTTC. It codes for CASSVEPARGYTF.

This clonotype was observed a handful of times. V usage is TRBV7-9 and J usage is TRBJ2-1; tentatively, D is TRBD2 (7 bases). CDR1 is SEHNR, CDR2 FQNEAQ, per germline (reference sequence). The CDR3 spans 13 residues. V lost 5 bases to trimming and J lost 9 bases, with 14 bases between them. The CDR3 DNA follows: TGTGCCAGCAGCGCCCGGGGGGCCTCTGAGCAGTTCTTC. Residues: CASSARGASEQFF.

In the case of this clonotype: A read error is possible here, since a much larger clone lies one base away. The V gene is TRBV11-2, the J gene TRBJ2-7; D unresolved. Germline CDR1 and CDR2: SGHAT and FQNNGV. The CDR3 is 13 amino acids. CDR3 in DNA: TGTGCCAGCAGCCCCCGTACAGCCTACGTGCAGTACTTC. This sequence encodes CASSPRTAYVQYF.

The chain combines TRBV10-3 with TRBJ1-1; 7 nucleotides agree with TRBD1. This CDR3 region has 14 residues. The junction had 4 bases not matched to a gene; V was cut back by 6 bases and J by 0 bases. The V gene's germline CDR1 is ENHRY and CDR2 SYGVKD. The DNA of the CDR3 is TGTGCCATCAGAGCGACAGGGCTGAACACTGAAGCTTTCTTT. Its protein product is CAIRATGLNTEAFF.

There are many counts of this clonotype. This chain links TRBV2 with TRBJ2-3; D uncertain. Germline CDR1 is SNHLY and CDR2 is FYNNEI. The CDR3 is made up of 13 amino acids. Trimming took off 4 bases at V and 6 bases at J, with 11 bases between the two ends. The CDR3 loop is CASSVRLGDTQYF. In nucleotides, the CDR3 is TGTGCCAGCAGTGTGAGGTTGGGGGATACGCAGTATTTT.